The TCR beta chain described here comes from a study of T cell responses to AZD1222 COVID-19 vaccine. The study, taken as a whole, reports: Two AZD1222 doses significantly raised spike-specific TCR breadth and depth over controls. Most donors were white British and more were female, and clonal diversity was possibly underestimated.

Doses given second, at about 4 or about 12 weeks, were pooled. Comment on this clone: Its antigen is unidentified.

Using immunoSEQ multiplex PCR, the repertoire was profiled, and TCRdb retains in-frame clones only, with some absent. Of fewer than 150,000 clones listed, around 84% are singletons. Germline CDR1 and CDR2: MDHEN and SYDVKM. The CDR3 runs 15 residues. Trimming stripped 2 bases from V and 4 bases from J, with 12 bases between. This sequence originates from an adult who received the AZD1222 COVID-19 vaccine. The input for sequencing was peripheral blood, taken 28 days after the second AZD1222 dose. The chain carries TRBV28 and TRBJ1-5, with D perhaps TRBD1 (5 bases). This CDR3 is CASSLAGRINQPQHF. As DNA, the CDR3 is TGTGCCAGCAGTTTAGCGGGACGGATTAATCAGCCCCAGCATTTT. Full variable domain (remainder filled in from reference TRBV28 and TRBJ1-5): DVKVTQSSRYLVKRTGEKVFLECVQDMDHENMFWYRQDPGLGLRLIYFSYDVKMKEKGDIPEGYSVSREKKERFSLILESASTNQTSMYLCASSLAGRINQPQHFGDGTRLSIL.